The T cell receptor beta chain described here comes from a study of blood T cell repertoires in COVID-19. Study at large: COVID-19 samples, acute and convalescent, were from the United States, Italy and Spain. T cells, B-cell-depleted T cells, or PBMCs supplied cDNA or gDNA.

Original processing notes: Reference gene primer amplification yielded estimated nucleated cell counts. Measured with immunoSEQ multiplex PCR; TCRdb has only the in-frame clones, and not every one. That table furnishes V, J and clone size, whereas the DNA furnished D and trimming. Among approximately 380,000 clones listed, less than 85% were seen once. The CDR3 is 15 amino acids. V was clipped by 4 bases and J by 0 bases, with 13 bases between them. The V gene's germline CDR1 is SGHRS and CDR2 YFSETQ. This receptor was obtained from a woman under 30 with acute or convalescent COVID-19. The source material was peripheral blood. This chain uses TRBV5-1 with TRBJ1-1; D may be TRBD1 (5 bases). The CDR3 here is CASSPTRVLNTEAFF. For the CDR3, the DNA is TGCGCCAGCAGCCCCACCAGGGTTTTGAACACTGAAGCTTTCTTT.